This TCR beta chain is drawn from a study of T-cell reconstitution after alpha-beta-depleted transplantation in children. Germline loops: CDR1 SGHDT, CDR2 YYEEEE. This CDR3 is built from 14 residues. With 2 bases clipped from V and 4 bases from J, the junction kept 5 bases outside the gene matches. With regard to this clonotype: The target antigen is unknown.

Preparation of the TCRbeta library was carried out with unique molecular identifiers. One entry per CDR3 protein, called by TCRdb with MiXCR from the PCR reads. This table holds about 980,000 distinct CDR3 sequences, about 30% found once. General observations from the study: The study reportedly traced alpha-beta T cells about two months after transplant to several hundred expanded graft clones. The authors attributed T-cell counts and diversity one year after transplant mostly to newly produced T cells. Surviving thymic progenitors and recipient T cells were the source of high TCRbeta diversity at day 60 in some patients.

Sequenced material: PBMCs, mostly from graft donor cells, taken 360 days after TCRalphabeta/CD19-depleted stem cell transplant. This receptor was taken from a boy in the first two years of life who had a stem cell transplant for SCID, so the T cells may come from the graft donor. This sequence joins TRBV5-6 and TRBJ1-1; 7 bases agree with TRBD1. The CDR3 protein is CASSFLDRTTEAFF. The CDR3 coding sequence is TGTGCCAGCAGCTTCCTGGACAGGACCACTGAAGCTTTCTTT.